This TCR beta chain comes out of a study of T cell clonotyping in hematopoietic cell transplantation. The protocol was immunoSEQ multiplex PCR, while the TCRdb copy is restricted to in-frame clones and leaves out a portion. The sample shows around 26,000 clones, approximately 81% of them seen only once. The V segment lost 0 bases and the J segment 6 bases; nucleotides outside the gene matches: 11. Germline V gene sequence: CDR1 MGHRA, CDR2 YSYEKL. The CDR3 has 17 amino acids. The sample's time point: recipient sample about 28 days before transplant, after cytoreduction. The source is a man aged 35-49 years with acute myeloid leukemia. Some clones in this sample may be carry-over from other donors' samples. The V call is TRBV4-1, the J call TRBJ2-3, with TRBD1 matching over 8 bases. The sample was peripheral blood mononuclear cells, taken before stem cell transplant. The CDR3 DNA follows: TGCGCCAGCAGCCAAGAACCGGCGACAGGGGCGGTGGATACGCAGTATTTT. Translation: CASSQEPATGAVDTQYF.